Listed below are T cell receptor beta chains from one sample, sequenced in a study of T cells in localized non-small cell lung cancer. TCRdb's copy holds only in-frame clones and misses some; the assay was immunoSEQ multiplex PCR. The sample has 38,000 or so clones, 81% seen once. The sample here was peripheral blood mononuclear cells, taken before any cancer treatment. Receptors were obtained from a male donor aged 60 or over with stage II lung adenocarcinoma. CDR3s include the opening cysteine and the closing phenylalanine or tryptophan. Fields, in order: CDR3 protein, V gene, J gene.

CDR3 protein: CASSVVGVMNTEAFF
V gene: TRBV9
J gene: TRBJ1-1

CDR3 protein: CASSEWQAYNEQFF
V gene: TRBV2
J gene: TRBJ2-1

CDR3 protein: CASRRGGTTEKLFF
V gene: TRBV6-5
J gene: TRBJ1-4

CDR3 protein: CASTGTKGGQETQYF
V gene: TRBV28
J gene: TRBJ2-5

CDR3 protein: CASSLISSGSEDTQYF
V gene: TRBV5-1
J gene: TRBJ2-3

CDR3 protein: CASSIGASGGYNEQFF
V gene: TRBV19
J gene: TRBJ2-1

CDR3 protein: CASSEGGIETQYF
V gene: TRBV2
J gene: TRBJ2-5

CDR3 protein: CASSRTGDGYGYTF
V gene: TRBV7-9
J gene: TRBJ1-2

CDR3 protein: CASSSEAGTEAFF
V gene: TRBV7-9
J gene: TRBJ1-1

CDR3 protein: CASSLQTGGVGKLFF
V gene: TRBV5-4
J gene: TRBJ1-4

CDR3 protein: CASSAANYGYTF
V gene: TRBV18
J gene: TRBJ1-2

CDR3 protein: CASSTLAPSAEAFF
V gene: TRBV18
J gene: TRBJ1-1

CDR3 protein: CSVERGYEQYF
V gene: TRBV29-1
J gene: TRBJ2-7

CDR3 protein: CASSVAPAGTGGYTF
V gene: TRBV9
J gene: TRBJ1-2

CDR3 protein: CASSVLQVDGYTF
V gene: TRBV7-9
J gene: TRBJ1-2

CDR3 protein: CASSSVSAGGNEKLFF
V gene: TRBV7-9
J gene: TRBJ1-4

CDR3 protein: CASSPSRTLGETQYF
V gene: TRBV18
J gene: TRBJ2-5

CDR3 protein: CAWSNQGVSVANEQFF
V gene: TRBV30
J gene: TRBJ2-1

CDR3 protein: CATSQRPDGDIQYF
V gene: TRBV15
J gene: TRBJ2-4

CDR3 protein: CASSLADRDRTEAFF
V gene: TRBV5-1
J gene: TRBJ1-1

CDR3 protein: CASSLDAESGTQYF
V gene: TRBV11-3
J gene: TRBJ2-5

CDR3 protein: CASSLEFPQLKDTQYF
V gene: TRBV23-1
J gene: TRBJ2-3

CDR3 protein: CASEGSGSAQYF
V gene: TRBV2
J gene: TRBJ2-3

CDR3 protein: CASRRQGGGEQYF
V gene: TRBV6-1
J gene: TRBJ2-7

CDR3 protein: CASSPGSGNTEAFF
V gene: TRBV18
J gene: TRBJ1-1

CDR3 protein: CASSLATGLGYEQYF
V gene: TRBV7-2
J gene: TRBJ2-7

CDR3 protein: CASIRGGNTGELFF
V gene: TRBV19
J gene: TRBJ2-2

CDR3 protein: CASSEPRGRGEKLFF
V gene: TRBV6-1
J gene: TRBJ1-4

CDR3 protein: CSVVSYPHNEQFF
V gene: TRBV29-1
J gene: TRBJ2-1

CDR3 protein: CATSQAGGNTIYF
V gene: TRBV28
J gene: TRBJ1-3

CDR3 protein: CASSLAPKATEAFF
V gene: TRBV27
J gene: TRBJ1-1

CDR3 protein: CASSRKGGDTQYF
V gene: TRBV4-3
J gene: TRBJ2-3

CDR3 protein: CASSRGTRAVGETQYF
V gene: TRBV6-6
J gene: TRBJ2-5

CDR3 protein: CASSLKAGQETQYF
V gene: TRBV4-2
J gene: TRBJ2-5

CDR3 protein: CATSRVSQGLNEQFF
V gene: TRBV15
J gene: TRBJ2-1

CDR3 protein: CASSWDSGSGGETQYF
V gene: TRBV7-2
J gene: TRBJ2-5

CDR3 protein: CASTPASKGQPQHF
V gene: TRBV28
J gene: TRBJ1-5

CDR3 protein: CASSFATEAFF
V gene: TRBV28
J gene: TRBJ1-1

CDR3 protein: CASSLVAGEAYEQYF
V gene: TRBV28
J gene: TRBJ2-7

CDR3 protein: CATGQGANEQFF
V gene: TRBV18
J gene: TRBJ2-1

CDR3 protein: CASSGRTGSNTGELFF
V gene: TRBV6-6
J gene: TRBJ2-2

CDR3 protein: CASSPTGTYEQYF
V gene: TRBV7-7
J gene: TRBJ2-7

CDR3 protein: CASTGLGFTEAFF
V gene: TRBV19
J gene: TRBJ1-1

CDR3 protein: CASTFRVGETGAYNEQFF
V gene: TRBV28
J gene: TRBJ2-1

CDR3 protein: CASSFVGSQYNEQFF
V gene: TRBV27
J gene: TRBJ2-1

CDR3 protein: CASSEGSQGYTF
V gene: TRBV7-8
J gene: TRBJ1-2

CDR3 protein: CASSGTGGVTEAFF
V gene: TRBV7-2
J gene: TRBJ1-1

CDR3 protein: CASSFTPGNTEAFF
V gene: TRBV7-6
J gene: TRBJ1-1

CDR3 protein: CAWSVGSSSGANVLTF
V gene: TRBV30
J gene: TRBJ2-6

CDR3 protein: CASSRQISYNEQFF
V gene: TRBV19
J gene: TRBJ2-1

CDR3 protein: CASSPGSGLNEQFF
V gene: TRBV19
J gene: TRBJ2-1

CDR3 protein: CASSMEVGGGKTQYF
V gene: TRBV19
J gene: TRBJ2-5

CDR3 protein: CASSFGVELSYEQYF
V gene: TRBV28
J gene: TRBJ2-7

CDR3 protein: CASSPGTGGSEQYF
V gene: TRBV11-3
J gene: TRBJ2-7

CDR3 protein: CASSQEGTRTDTQYF
V gene: TRBV4-1
J gene: TRBJ2-3

CDR3 protein: CASRSQGAGEQYF
V gene: TRBV5-4
J gene: TRBJ2-7